This T cell receptor beta chain originates from a study of T-cell memory formation after mild COVID-19. Study-level background: Clustering of TCRs was largely donor specific. Study-wide findings and caveats: The SARS-CoV-2 specificity of second-wave clones reaching peak at day 37 remained unverified. Those CD4+ clones that contracted were mainly in CM and EM (CD8+ ones in EMRA). Memory from before infection featured some responding clones, which suggests cross-reactive memory joined.

The table lists this clonotype with a few counts. Its matching antigen is unknown. The junction had 5 bases not matched to a gene; V was cut back by 5 bases and J by 6 bases. The CDR3 spans 14 residues. Germline V gene sequence: CDR1 MNHEY, CDR2 SMNVEV (reference sequence). TCRdb recomputed calls from the 5' RACE reads with MiXCR, one row per CDR3 protein. The sample holds about 270,000 distinct CDR3 sequences; more than 15% are singletons and the top ten take roughly 23%. The sequence derives from a man between 18 and 29 years old who had mild COVID-19 (a few samples of this study predate the infection). Cell type and time point are not known. The chain joins TRBV27 to TRBJ2-3, with TRBD2 matching 10 bases. Input material: PBMCs or a T cell subset sorted from them (not recorded which). In DNA, the CDR3 is TGTGCCAGCAGTATCAGCGGGGGGGTGGATACGCAGTATTTT. Amino acid sequence: CASSISGGVDTQYF.